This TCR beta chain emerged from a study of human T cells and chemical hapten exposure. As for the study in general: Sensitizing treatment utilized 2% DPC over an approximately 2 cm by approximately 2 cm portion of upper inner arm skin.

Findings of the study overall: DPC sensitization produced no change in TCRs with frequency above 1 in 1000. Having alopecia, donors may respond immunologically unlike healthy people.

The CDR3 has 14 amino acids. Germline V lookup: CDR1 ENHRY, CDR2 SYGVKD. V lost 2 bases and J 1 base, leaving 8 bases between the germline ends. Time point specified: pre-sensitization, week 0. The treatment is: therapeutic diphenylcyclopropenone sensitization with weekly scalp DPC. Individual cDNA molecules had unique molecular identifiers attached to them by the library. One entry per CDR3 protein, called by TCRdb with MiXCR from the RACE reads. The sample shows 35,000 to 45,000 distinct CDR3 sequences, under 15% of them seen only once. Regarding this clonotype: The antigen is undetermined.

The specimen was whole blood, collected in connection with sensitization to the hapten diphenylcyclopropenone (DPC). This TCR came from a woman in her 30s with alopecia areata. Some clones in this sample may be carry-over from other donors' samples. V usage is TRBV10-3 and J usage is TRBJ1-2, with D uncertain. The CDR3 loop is CAISESQINYGYTF. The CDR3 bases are TGTGCCATCAGTGAGAGTCAAATTAACTATGGCTACACCTTC.